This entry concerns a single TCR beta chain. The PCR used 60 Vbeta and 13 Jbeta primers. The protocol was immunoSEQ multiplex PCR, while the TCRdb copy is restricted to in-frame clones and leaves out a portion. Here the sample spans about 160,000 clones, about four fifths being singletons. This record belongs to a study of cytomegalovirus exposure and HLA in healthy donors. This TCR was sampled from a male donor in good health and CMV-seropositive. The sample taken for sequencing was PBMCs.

CDR3 DNA: TGTGCCAGTCACCTCAGGGATCACTATGGCTACACCTTC. It encodes CASHLRDHYGYTF. The genes are TRBV28 and TRBJ1-2; TRBD1 might be the D (5 bases). CDR1 is MDHEN and CDR2 is SYDVKM in the germline V gene. The CDR3 covers 13 residues. V lost 9 bases, J lost 3 bases, and 14 bases lay in between.